A selection of T cell receptor beta chains follows, all from one sample in a study of blood T cell repertoires in COVID-19. The repertoire was sequenced with immunoSEQ multiplex PCR; TCRdb's copy has only in-frame clones and lacks some. The sample lists 95,000 to 150,000 clones; roughly 86% were seen once. What was sequenced was peripheral blood. These receptors originate from a human donor in a cohort sampled during active COVID-19. Both conserved end residues are part of each CDR3. D genes are given only for firm matches. The listing skips clone size in some rows; elsewhere it reads once, few, many or a size class.

TRBV5-1	many	.	TRBJ2-2	TGCGCCAGCCGGGTGCCAGCGGGCAACACCGGGGAGCTGTTTTTT	CASRVPAGNTGELFF
TRBV5-5	.	.	TRBJ2-1	TGTGCCAGCAGCTTGAGAGGGGGAGAATGGAATGAGCAGTTCTTC	CASSLRGGEWNEQFF
TRBV30	once	.	TRBJ1-5	TGTGCCTGGAGTGGTTTGGTGAGCGCCGAACCCCAGCATTTT	CAWSGLVSAEPQHF
TRBV19	.	TRBD1	TRBJ1-2	TGTGCCAGTAGTATCGGGGACAGGGCAAACCTCAACTATGGCTACACCTTC	CASSIGDRANLNYGYTF
TRBV21-1	.	.	TRBJ2-6	TGTGCCAGCAGCATTGCCACAGCAGGTGGGGCCAACGTCCTGACTTTC	CASSIATAGGANVLTF
TRBV27	.	.	TRBJ1-2	TGTGCCAGCAGTTTATCGAACAGTTACTATGGCTACACCTTC	CASSLSNSYYGYTF
TRBV28	.	TRBD2	TRBJ2-7	TGTGCCAGCAGGAATGGGGGGGAGAGCGAGCAGTACTTC	CASRNGGESEQYF
TRBV7-2	.	.	TRBJ2-3	TGTGCCAGCAGCCCTCTGGCCATGCCGGGGGATACGCAGTATTTT	CASSPLAMPGDTQYF
TRBV27	.	TRBD1	TRBJ2-2	TGTGCCAGCAGTTTTCGACAGGGCCGCACCGGGGAGCTGTTTTTT	CASSFRQGRTGELFF
TRBV3-1/TRBV3-2	.	TRBD1	TRBJ1-6	TGTGCCAGCAGCCAGGGACAGGGGAATTCACCCCTCCACTTT	CASSQGQGNSPLHF
TRBV29-1	.	.	TRBJ1-1	TGCAGCGTCAAGGGGGACACTGAAGCTTTCTTT	CSVKGDTEAFF
TRBV27	few	TRBD1	TRBJ2-2	TGTGCCAGCAGTTTCCGGGACAGCCCGTTAGGGGAGCTGTTTTTT	CASSFRDSPLGELFF
TRBV5-1	once	.	TRBJ1-2	TGCGCCAGCAGCGCCGCGCCTCTTAACTATGGCTACACCTTC	CASSAAPLNYGYTF
TRBV5-1	.	TRBD2	TRBJ2-1	TGCGCCAGCAGCTCACTGTTAGCGGGAGTGGGAAGCAGTGAGCAGTTCTTC	CASSSLLAGVGSSEQFF
TRBV7-9	.	TRBD1	TRBJ1-3	TGTGCCAGCAGCAGACCGGACAGGGGAAGATCCCTCCATTCTGCCCTCTCCTCTGGAAACACCATATATTTT	CASSRPDRGRSLHSALSSGNTIYF
TRBV27	once	TRBD1	TRBJ1-5	TGTGCCAGCAGTCGACAGGGGCTTAGGAATCAGCCCCAGCATTTT	CASSRQGLRNQPQHF
TRBV28	few	.	TRBJ2-3	TGTGCCAGCAGTCCGAGGGATACGCAGTATTTT	CASSPRDTQYF
TRBV5-4	.	.	TRBJ1-2	TGTGCCAGCAGCTTGCGGGGAAGGACCGACTATGGCTACACCTTC	CASSLRGRTDYGYTF
TRBV7-2	once	.	TRBJ2-7	TGTGCCAGCAGCTTAGAACGGGACTCAGGAAGCTCCTACGAGCAGTACTTC	CASSLERDSGSSYEQYF
TRBV12-5	.	TRBD1	TRBJ2-3	TGTGCTAGTGGTCCCGGGACAGTGAGCACAGATACGCAGTATTTT	CASGPGTVSTDTQYF
TRBV28	.	.	TRBJ1-5	TGTGCCAGCACCGCACATGGCCGGGGGAAAAGCAATCAGCCCCAGCATTTT	CASTAHGRGKSNQPQHF
TRBV5-6	.	.	TRBJ2-7	TGTGCCAGCAGCTTGCGGGGCAGGGGTCGGTACGAGCAGTACTTC	CASSLRGRGRYEQYF
TRBV3-1/TRBV3-2	.	.	TRBJ1-3	TGTGCCAGCAGTCACTCTGGAAACACCATATATTTT	CASSHSGNTIYF
TRBV7-8	once	.	TRBJ1-2	TGTGCCAGCAGCCCGCTGGGACAAGCTAACTATGGCTACACCTTC	CASSPLGQANYGYTF
TRBV6-2/TRBV6-3	few	.	TRBJ1-2	TGTGCCAGCAGTTATAACAGAAACTATGGCTACACCTTC	CASSYNRNYGYTF
TRBV19	few	TRBD1	TRBJ1-5	TGTGCCAGTAGTTTCGACAGGGCCCTAAATCAGCCCCAGCATTTT	CASSFDRALNQPQHF
TRBV6-6	.	TRBD2	TRBJ2-1	TGTGCCAGCAGTTACGAGGCTAGCGGGAGGAGCAATGAGCAGTTCTTC	CASSYEASGRSNEQFF
TRBV7-2	.	TRBD2	TRBJ2-7	TGTGCCAGCAGCCTAACACCGGGACTAGCTGTGGAGCAGTACTTC	CASSLTPGLAVEQYF
TRBV5-6	.	.	TRBJ2-7	TGTGCCACCAGGGGGGGACTAGATTCCTACGAGCAGTACTTC	CATRGGLDSYEQYF
TRBV10-2	.	.	TRBJ2-7	TGCGCCAGCAGGAGGGGGGGTTGGGAGGAAGAGCAGTACTTC	CASRRGGWEEEQYF
TRBV19	.	TRBD1	TRBJ2-5	TGTGCCAGTAGTGCAAGAACCGGGACAGGGTACCAAGAGACCCAGTACTTC	CASSARTGTGYQETQYF
TRBV10-1	.	.	TRBJ2-3	TGCGCCAGCAGTGAAAGCAGGGTAGTCACAGATACGCAGTATTTT	CASSESRVVTDTQYF
TRBV19	.	.	TRBJ1-1	TGTGCCAGTAGTTCCGAGCTCACTGAAGCTTTCTTT	CASSSELTEAFF
TRBV19	.	.	TRBJ1-5	TGTGCCAGTAGTACGGGGGTGCGTCAGCCCCAGCATTTT	CASSTGVRQPQHF
TRBV4-1	once	TRBD2	TRBJ2-6	TGCGCCAGCAGCCGGGAGGGGACCTCTGGGGCCAACGTCCTGACTTTC	CASSREGTSGANVLTF
TRBV6-5	.	.	TRBJ1-2	TGTGCCAGCAGTTACTTTCCAGGGTCTGTCGGCTATGGCTACACCTTC	CASSYFPGSVGYGYTF
TRBV6-5	.	.	TRBJ2-7	TGTGCCAGCGTCGCAGGGCAGGGCAAATACGAGCAGTACTTC	CASVAGQGKYEQYF
TRBV7-9	few	TRBD2	TRBJ2-7	TGTGCCAGCAGCGAAGGAGCGGGAGGGGTTAACGAGCAGTACTTC	CASSEGAGGVNEQYF